The 3 T cell receptor beta chains reported below all come from one sample, sequenced in a study of regulatory T cells in long-lasting Graves disease. Relying on iRepertoire HTBI primers and Arm-PCR of CDR3 regions, the team built TCR beta libraries. TCRdb recomputed calls from the multiplex PCR reads with MiXCR, one row per CDR3 protein. The profile shows some 410,000 distinct CDR3 sequences, around 17% of them singletons. Stated time point: newly diagnosed GD, antithyroid drugs for less than 3 months. After RNA was extracted from PBMCs, the TCR library was made from it. These same records also appear under a second study, on T cells in Graves' hyperthyroidism and ophthalmopathy.

The specimen was peripheral blood mononuclear cells (PBMCs), collected at new diagnosis, from a patient treated with antithyroid drugs. The receptors stem from a young woman with Graves disease.

The CDR3 loop is CASSETGSSGYGYTF. The CDR3 DNA reads as TGTGCCAGTAGTGAAACAGGGAGCAGCGGCTATGGCTACACCTTC. This chain connects TRBV19 to TRBJ1-2; D may be TRBD1 (6 bases). Trimming removed 5 bases at V and 4 bases at J, with 17 bases between. This CDR3 comprises 15 residues. CDR1 is LNHDA and CDR2 is SQIVND in the germline V gene (reference sequence).

This clonotype was detected ten times or more. This chain uses TRBV28 with TRBJ2-7; no clear D. CDR1 and CDR2 from the germline V gene are MDHEN and SYDVKM. The CDR3 contains 15 residues. V lost 2 bases to trimming and J lost 0 bases, with 11 bases between them. CDR3 protein: CASSLLRITSYEQYF. CDR3 bases: TGTGCCAGCAGTTTACTCCGCATCACCTCCTACGAGCAGTACTTC.

This clonotype has a count of ten or more. The rearrangement joins TRBV30 to TRBJ2-5; 7 bases are a match to TRBD1. In germline, CDR1 is GTSNPN, CDR2 SVGIG (reference sequence). With V trimmed by 3 bases and J by 4 bases, 8 bases remained unmatched. The length of the CDR3 is 14 residues. This chain's CDR3 is CAWRTGTAGETQYF. The CDR3 DNA sequence: TGTGCCTGGAGAACCGGGACAGCTGGAGAGACCCAGTACTTC.